This TCR beta chain originates from a study of CD8 T cells in Susac syndrome. Random hexamers were used to reverse transcribe the RNA input (0.5 to 1 ug). A single record per CDR3 protein comes from TCRdb applying MiXCR to the immunoSEQ multiplex PCR reads. The sample has some 110,000 distinct CDR3 sequences; just under 95% are singletons. The V gene lost 0 bases and the J gene lost 8 bases, with 4 bases spanning the gap. The length of the CDR3 is 12 residues. Germline CDR1 is MGHDK and CDR2 is SYGVNS. The TCR sequence derives from a human donor with Susac syndrome. This rearrangement joins TRBV25-1 to TRBJ1-4; D not certain. Sample: CD8+ T cells from PBMCs. CDR3 bases: TGTGCCAGCAGTGAATATGGCGAAAAACTGTTTTTT. This sequence encodes CASSEYGEKLFF.